The 22 T cell receptor beta chains below were found in one sample sequenced in a study of T cells in Graves' hyperthyroidism and ophthalmopathy. RNA transcripts gave rise to amplified TCR beta CDR3 regions. The HTBI primer set was used in a first-round RT-PCR of the TCR CDR3. TCRdb recomputed calls from the multiplex PCR reads with MiXCR, one row per CDR3 protein. The sample records 500,000 to 750,000 distinct CDR3 sequences, around 14% being singletons. Sequenced sample: blood. These receptor sequences come from a woman between 18 and 30 years old with Graves' ophthalmopathy.

This clonotype showed up many times. J is TRBJ2-1 and V is TRBV11-3, with unresolved D. Germline loops: CDR1 SGHNT, CDR2 YENEEA. The CDR3 runs to 17 residues. V was pared by 4 bases and J by 0 bases, with 16 bases between. This CDR3 reads CASSSPWVMSSYNEQFF. CDR3 bases: TGTGCCAGCAGCTCCCCTTGGGTCATGAGCTCCTACAATGAGCAGTTCTTC.

The table lists this clonotype with many counts. The chain is built from TRBV6-5 and TRBJ1-1; D perhaps matches TRBD1 (6 bases). Germline V lookup: CDR1 MNHEY, CDR2 SVGAGI. The CDR3 extends over 15 amino acids. V dropped 2 bases and J dropped 0 bases, with 10 bases sitting between them. DNA for the CDR3: TGTGCCAGCAGTTACGGGGGGCGGATGAACACTGAAGCTTTCTTT. Translating it yields CASSYGGRMNTEAFF.

The table lists this clonotype with many counts. The V gene is TRBV30, the J gene TRBJ1-1; D unresolved. The CDR3 length is 12 residues. V lost 5 bases to trimming and J lost 0 bases, with 7 bases between them. Germline V lookup: CDR1 GTSNPN, CDR2 SVGIG (reference sequence). CDR3 sequence: CAWRLMNTEAFF. The CDR3 DNA sequence: TGTGCCTGGCGATTAATGAACACTGAAGCTTTCTTT.

In this sample, this clonotype turned up a few times. The chain links TRBV4-3 to TRBJ2-2; TRBD2 agrees at 7 bases. The germline gives CDR1 LGHNA, CDR2 YSLEER. The CDR3 extends over 17 amino acids. V lost 5 bases and J lost 5; bases outside the gene matches: 14. The CDR3 spells CASSDARWGGPTGELFF. The DNA for the CDR3 is TGCGCCAGCAGCGACGCTAGATGGGGAGGGCCGACCGGGGAGCTGTTTTTT.

This clonotype was counted at least ten times. V is TRBV12-3 or TRBV12-4 and J is TRBJ2-1; 10 nucleotides agree with TRBD2. V shed 7 bases, J shed 6 bases, and the junction held 12 bases outside the gene matches. CDR3 length: 16 amino acids. CDR3 region: CASTGRASGSRNEQFF. The DNA for the CDR3 is TGTGCCAGCACTGGACGGGCTAGCGGGAGTCGCAATGAGCAGTTCTTC.

The chain uses TRBV20-1 and TRBJ1-2, with 9 bases lining up with TRBD1. This CDR3 contains 12 residues. Trimming at V came to 4 bases and at J to 5 bases, leaving 2 bases not matched to a gene. Germline V gene data show CDR1 as DFQATT and CDR2 as SNEGSKA (reference sequence). In DNA, the CDR3 is TGCAGTGCTAATGACAGGGGGTATGGCTACACCTTC. The encoded protein is CSANDRGYGYTF.

This clonotype was detected ten times or more. The CDR3 region has the DNA TGCGCCAGCAGCTCCGGGACTAGCGGAGGTGAGCAGTTCTTC. It is translated as CASSSGTSGGEQFF. The chain carries TRBV5-1 and TRBJ2-1; TRBD2 matches 11 bases. The CDR3 consists of 14 residues. CDR1 is SGHRS, CDR2 YFSETQ, per germline. J was trimmed by 9 bases and V by 3 bases; bases with no gene match: 5.

This clonotype was detected only a few times. The J gene is TRBJ2-7, the V gene TRBV6-1; 7 nucleotides line up with TRBD2. The V gene's germline CDR1 is MNHNS and CDR2 SASEGT. J was trimmed by 7 bases and V by 7 bases; bases with no gene match: 16. The CDR3 consists of 15 residues. For the CDR3, the DNA is TGTGCCAGCACCCAGGATGGGAGGGCTACGGGGGAGCAGTACTTC. It is translated as CASTQDGRATGEQYF.

This clonotype was found many times. The rearrangement links TRBV6-1 to TRBJ1-1, with 7 positions matching TRBD1. J lost 2 bases, V lost 5 bases, and 14 bases had no gene match. The CDR3 has 17 residues. CDR1 MNHNS and CDR2 SASEGT come from the germline V gene. CDR3 DNA: TGTGCCAGCAGTTACCAGCCCCCTACAGGGGTCAACACTGAAGCTTTCTTT. The encoded protein is CASSYQPPTGVNTEAFF.

As DNA, the CDR3 is TGCGCCAGCAATTCTGTTCCGGGCGTTCAGCCCCAGCATTTT. Its protein is CASNSVPGVQPQHF. J is TRBJ1-5 and V is TRBV5-1; D is undetermined. Trimming shortened V by 6 bases and J by 6 bases, and 16 bases separated the two germline ends. Germline loops: CDR1 SGHRS, CDR2 YFSETQ. The CDR3 loop spans 14 amino acids.

A few counts support this clonotype. The V and J genes are TRBV5-6 and TRBJ2-7; D is unresolved. This CDR3 spans 17 amino acids. Germline-derived CDR1 and CDR2 are SGHDT and YYEEEE. Trimming left V 1 base short and J 3 bases short, with 20 bases between. CDR3 loop: CASSLRWVTPRFYEQYF. DNA of the CDR3: TGTGCCAGCAGCTTGCGGTGGGTGACACCCCGGTTCTACGAGCAGTACTTC.

This clonotype has ten or more counts. The chain uses TRBV20-1 and TRBJ1-1; D gene ambiguous. Trimming stripped 0 bases from V and 1 base from J, with 18 bases between. Germline CDR1 DFQATT, CDR2 SNEGSKA (reference sequence). The CDR3 contains 17 residues. The CDR3 is CSARDPTRRPGNTEAFF. CDR3 DNA: TGCAGTGCTAGAGATCCGACTCGTCGACCTGGGAACACTGAAGCTTTCTTT.

In this sample, this clonotype turned up many times. The chain joins TRBV28 to TRBJ1-5, with 11 bases that match TRBD1. CDR3 size: 16 residues. The germline CDR1 and CDR2 sequences are MDHEN and SYDVKM. Unmatched junction bases numbered 6, after V lost 4 bases and J lost 4 bases. The CDR3 here is CASSSMGQGGNQPQHF. Here the CDR3 DNA reads TGTGCCAGCAGTTCAATGGGACAGGGGGGAAATCAGCCCCAGCATTTT.

This clonotype was seen a handful of times. The genes are TRBV24-1 and TRBJ2-2; 8 positions agree with TRBD1. CDR1 and CDR2 from the germline V gene are KGHDR and SFDVKD. V lost 5 bases and J lost 5; bases outside the gene matches: 6. The CDR3 has 15 residues. CDR3 amino acids: CATSGSDRVTGELFF. CDR3 DNA sequence: TGTGCCACCAGTGGTTCGGACAGGGTTACCGGGGAGCTGTTTTTT.

This clonotype was seen at least ten times. For the CDR3, the DNA is TGTGCCAGCAGCCCTTCTCACTACGAGCAGTACTTC. It translates to CASSPSHYEQYF. The V and J genes are TRBV7-2 and TRBJ2-7, with D uncertain. The V gene lost 5 bases and the J gene lost 3 bases, with 8 bases spanning the gap. The CDR3 has 12 amino acids. Germline V CDR1 and CDR2: SGHTA, FQGNSA.

CDR3 residues: CATPGGGNYGYTF. The CDR3 nucleotides read TGTGCCACCCCAGGGGGGGGGAACTATGGCTACACCTTC. The rearrangement joins TRBV2 to TRBJ1-2; 7 bases map to TRBD1. The CDR3 spans 13 residues. CDR1 is SNHLY, CDR2 FYNNEI, per germline. With V trimmed by 10 bases and J by 2 bases, 7 bases remained unmatched. Full variable domain (rest looked up from reference TRBV2 and TRBJ1-2): EPEVTQTPSHQVTQMGQEVILRCVPISNHLYFYWYRQILGQKVEFLVSFYNNEISEKSEIFDDQFSVERPDGSNFTLKIRSTKLEDSAMYFCATPGGGNYGYTFGSGTRLTVV.

This clonotype has at least ten counts. The chain carries TRBV7-2 and TRBJ2-7, with 9 bases matching TRBD2. Germline loops: CDR1 SGHTA, CDR2 FQGNSA. The CDR3 sequence is 15 residues long. V lost 2 bases to trimming and J lost 5 bases; unmatched junction nucleotides: 7. The DNA of the CDR3 is TGTGCCAGCAGCTTACGTGCGGGAGGGGACGACGAGCAGTACTTC. It translates to CASSLRAGGDDEQYF.

This clonotype was seen at least ten times. This chain connects TRBV6-2 or TRBV6-3 to TRBJ1-1; D ambiguous. The CDR3 is 15 amino acids. Germline-derived CDR1 and CDR2 are MNHEY and SVGEGT. V gave up 7 bases and J gave up 5 bases, with 20 bases separating them. The CDR3 here is CASTDPWTGRTEAFF. In DNA form, the CDR3 reads TGTGCCAGCACCGACCCGTGGACGGGGAGGACTGAAGCTTTCTTT.

This clonotype appeared many times. The rearrangement links TRBV28 to TRBJ2-5, with 9 bases that match TRBD2. V shed 4 bases and J 0 bases; nucleotides not matched to a gene: 18. Germline V gene data show CDR1 as MDHEN and CDR2 as SYDVKM. The CDR3 is 20 amino acids. The CDR3 DNA follows: TGTGCCAGCAGTTGGCGGCTAGCGGGGTACAAGAAACCGAACCAAGAGACCCAGTACTTC. It specifies CASSWRLAGYKKPNQETQYF. Full variable domain (remainder filled in from reference TRBV28 and TRBJ2-5): DVKVTQSSRYLVKRTGEKVFLECVQDMDHENMFWYRQDPGLGLRLIYFSYDVKMKEKGDIPEGYSVSREKKERFSLILESASTNQTSMYLCASSWRLAGYKKPNQETQYFGPGTRLLVL.

The V gene is TRBV3-1, the J gene TRBJ2-5, with 8 bases fitting TRBD2. This CDR3 spans 15 amino acids. Germline V gives CDR1 LGHDT, CDR2 YNNKEL (reference sequence). Germline trimming cut 2 bases from V and 5 bases from J; bases unmatched to any gene: 7. The CDR3 DNA reads as TGTGCCAGCAGCCAAAAAGCGGGAGTCTCGGAGACCCAGTACTTC. This encodes CASSQKAGVSETQYF.

This clonotype was seen ten or more times. This chain joins TRBV24-1 and TRBJ1-2; D is possibly TRBD1 (6 bases). The V gene lost 3 bases and the J gene lost 7 bases, with 11 bases spanning the gap. This CDR3 region has 13 residues. CDR1 is KGHDR, CDR2 SFDVKD, per germline. CDR3 amino acids: CATSDGTGPGYTF. As DNA, the CDR3 is TGTGCCACCAGTGATGGAACAGGGCCTGGCTACACCTTC.

This clonotype came up a few times. V and J are TRBV9 and TRBJ2-3, with TRBD2 matching 11 bases. The CDR3 extends over 19 amino acids. Per the germline V gene, CDR1 is SGDLS and CDR2 is YYNGEE. The junction had 14 bases not matched to a gene; V was cut back by 0 bases and J by 5 bases. CDR3 sequence: CASSVDSSGRRGGRDTQYF. In DNA form, the CDR3 reads TGTGCCAGCAGCGTAGATTCTAGCGGGAGGCGGGGAGGTCGAGATACGCAGTATTTT.